The 3 T cell receptor beta chains presented below share a single source sample, sequenced in a study of T cell changes during pregnancy in multiple sclerosis. TCRdb's table, derived via immunoSEQ multiplex PCR, lists solely in-frame clones and lacks some. The table includes about 36,000 clones, roughly 93% detected once. This specimen was CD4+ T cells from peripheral blood mononuclear cells, taken in the first trimester of pregnancy. The receptors shown here come from a female donor with multiple sclerosis, enrolled in a pregnancy study.

V gene TRBV19 combines with J gene TRBJ2-6; 9 nucleotides align to TRBD1. The germline CDR1 and CDR2 sequences are LNHDA and SQIVND (reference sequence). V was pared by 3 bases and J by 0 bases, with 3 bases of the junction left unmatched. The CDR3 is made up of 17 amino acids. CDR3 loop: CASSMTGGGSGANVLTF. The CDR3 region has the DNA TGTGCCAGTAGTATGACAGGGGGTGGCTCTGGGGCCAACGTCCTGACTTTC.

This clone was recorded only once. The chain has TRBV15 and TRBJ2-3, with D possibly matching TRBD2 (6 bases). Germline values: CDR1 LNHNV, CDR2 YYDKDF (reference sequence). This CDR3 spans 19 amino acids. Trimming removed 1 base from V and 3 bases from J, with 23 bases in between. The CDR3 protein is CATSRGPPLASEMTDTQYF. CDR3 nucleotide sequence: TGTGCCACCAGCAGAGGACCTCCACTAGCATCCGAAATGACAGATACGCAGTATTTT. Based on the CDR3 plus reference TRBV15 and TRBJ2-3, the full variable domain is DAMVIQNPRYQVTQFGKPVTLSCSQTLNHNVMYWYQQKSSQAPKLLFHYYDKDFNNEADTPDNFQSRRPNTSFCFLDIRSPGLGDTAMYLCATSRGPPLASEMTDTQYFGPGTRLTVL.

V and J are TRBV10-3 and TRBJ1-3; 12 bases agree with TRBD1. J lost 5 bases, V lost 6 bases, and 14 bases had no gene match. The CDR3 runs 18 residues. Germline assignment: CDR1 ENHRY and CDR2 SYGVKD. CDR3 amino acids: CAISEAGTGGRLRNTIYF. CDR3 bases: TGTGCCATCAGCGAAGCCGGGACAGGGGGCCGGTTGAGAAACACCATATATTTT.